The sequence of this T cell receptor (beta chain) was determined in a study of shared clonotypes between healthy human individuals. Study-wide findings and caveats: Sampling included only blood; tissue repertoires likely differ. Clonotypes that were shared across four donors made up about 4.5% of naive CD4 clonotypes. Larger estimated richness was generally recorded for naive subsets relative to memory subsets.

Naive CD8 cells comprised CD45RO-negative, CCR7-positively selected cells, excluding terminally differentiated effector memory CD45RA+ cells. A note on this clone: The antigen is not known.

Sorted-subset replicate PCRs used roughly 180 ng DNA, approximately 33,000 T cell genomes. TCRdb's table, derived via immunoSEQ multiplex PCR, lists solely in-frame clones and lacks some. The sample contains about 800,000 clones, 96% of which appear only once. The V segment lost 6 bases and the J segment 5 bases; nucleotides outside the gene matches: 14. CDR1 SGHNT and CDR2 YYREEE come from the germline V gene (reference sequence). This CDR3 spans 17 amino acids. The V and J genes are TRBV5-4 and TRBJ2-1; 10 bases line up with TRBD2. The sequenced sample consisted of naive CD8+ T cells sorted from blood. The sequence came from a man aged 25-40 years in good health. CDR3 in DNA: TGTGCCAGCAAGCCGATGGGGTTTAGCGGGAGGCACAATGAGCAGTTCTTC. Translation: CASKPMGFSGRHNEQFF. Full variable domain (outside the CDR3, taken from reference TRBV5-4 and TRBJ2-1): ETGVTQSPTHLIKTRGQQVTLRCSSQSGHNTVSWYQQALGQGPQFIFQYYREEENGRGNFPPRFSGLQFPNYSSELNVNALELDDSALYLCASKPMGFSGRHNEQFFGPGTRLTVL.